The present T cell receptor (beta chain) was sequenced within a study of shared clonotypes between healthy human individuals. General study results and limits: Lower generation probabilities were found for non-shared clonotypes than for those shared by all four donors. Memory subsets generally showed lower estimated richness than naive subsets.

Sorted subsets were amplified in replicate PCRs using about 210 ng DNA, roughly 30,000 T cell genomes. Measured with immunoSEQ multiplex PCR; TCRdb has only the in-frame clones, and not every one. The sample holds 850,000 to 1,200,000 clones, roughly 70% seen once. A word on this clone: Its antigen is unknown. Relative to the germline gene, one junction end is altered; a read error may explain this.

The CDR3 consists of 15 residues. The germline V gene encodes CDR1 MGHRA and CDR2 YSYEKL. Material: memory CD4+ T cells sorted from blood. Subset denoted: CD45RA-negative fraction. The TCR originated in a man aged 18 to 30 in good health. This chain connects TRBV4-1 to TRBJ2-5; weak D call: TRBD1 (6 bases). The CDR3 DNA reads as TGCGCCAGCAGCCAAGAGTACACAGGGCAAGGGACCCAGTACTTC. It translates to CASSQEYTGQGTQYF.